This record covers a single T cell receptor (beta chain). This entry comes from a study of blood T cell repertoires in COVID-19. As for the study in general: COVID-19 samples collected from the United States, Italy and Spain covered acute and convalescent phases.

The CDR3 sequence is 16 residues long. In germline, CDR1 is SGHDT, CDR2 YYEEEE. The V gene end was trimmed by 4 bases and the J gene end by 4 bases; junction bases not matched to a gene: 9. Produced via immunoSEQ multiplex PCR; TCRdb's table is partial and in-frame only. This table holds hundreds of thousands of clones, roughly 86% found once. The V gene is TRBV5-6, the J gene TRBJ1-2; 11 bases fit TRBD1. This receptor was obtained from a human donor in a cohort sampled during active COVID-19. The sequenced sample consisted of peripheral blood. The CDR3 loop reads CASSRLDRGLIYGYTF. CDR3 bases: TGTGCCAGCAGCCGATTGGACAGGGGGCTCATCTATGGCTACACCTTC.